The 21 T cell receptor beta chains below all came from one sample that was sequenced in a study of blood T cell repertoires in COVID-19. Assay: immunoSEQ multiplex PCR; the TCRdb copy retains only in-frame clones and omits some. The profile shows about 220,000 clones, around 84% of them singletons. The sample was peripheral blood. Every receptor here comes from a man between 45 and 60 years old with active or convalescent COVID-19.

The chain employs TRBV2 and TRBJ2-1; 10 bases map to TRBD1. This CDR3 spans 15 amino acids. Germline CDR1 and CDR2: SNHLY and FYNNEI. Trimming removed 6 bases from V and 1 base from J; junction bases left unmatched: 3. CDR3 in DNA: TGTGCCAGCAGCAGGGACAGGGGTTCCTACAATGAGCAGTTCTTC. It yields the protein CASSRDRGSYNEQFF.

This clone was seen just once. The chain couples TRBV11-2 to TRBJ2-7; 7 nucleotides line up with TRBD1. CDR3 length equals 15 residues. CDR1 and CDR2 (germline): SGHAT, FQNNGV. With V trimmed by 4 bases and J by 0 bases, 6 bases remained unmatched. CDR3 sequence (DNA): TGTGCCAGCAGCTACACGACAGGGTCCTCCTACGAGCAGTACTTC. This sequence encodes CASSYTTGSSYEQYF.

V and J are TRBV27 and TRBJ2-3; D perhaps matches TRBD1 (8 bases). Trimming removed 4 bases at V and 2 bases at J, with 19 bases between. Germline V lookup: CDR1 MNHEY, CDR2 SMNVEV (reference sequence). CDR3 length: 17 residues. DNA for the CDR3: TGTGCCAGCAGTTACTTTCAGGGGGCGGGGGACACAGATACGCAGTATTTT. As protein: CASSYFQGAGDTDTQYF.

The V call is TRBV5-5, the J call TRBJ2-5; 16 bases agree with TRBD2. The V segment lost 4 bases and the J segment 5 bases; nucleotides outside the gene matches: 5. The CDR3 contains 16 residues. Germline V lookup: CDR1 SGHKS, CDR2 YYEKEE (reference sequence). CDR3 bases: TGTGCCAGCAGCCCGGGACTAGCGGGAGGGGGGGAGACCCAGTACTTC. Protein sequence: CASSPGLAGGGETQYF.

The rearrangement links TRBV5-1 to TRBJ1-4, with TRBD1 identical over 7 bases. The end of the DNA fits TRBJ2-2 better, so the J call may be wrong. The V gene's germline CDR1 is SGHRS and CDR2 YFSETQ. The CDR3 extends over 14 amino acids. This chain's CDR3 is CASSPTPGQGELFF. As DNA, the CDR3 is TGCGCCAGCAGCCCCACTCCGGGACAGGGGGAGCTGTTTTTT.

This clone was seen a few times. V and J are TRBV3-1 (or the pseudogene TRBV3-2) and TRBJ2-7; unclear D gene. This CDR3 has 14 amino acids. CDR1 and CDR2 (germline): LGHDT, YNNKEL (reference sequence). Trimming stripped 3 bases from V and 10 bases from J, with 19 bases between. The DNA for the CDR3 is TGTGCCAGCAGCCAGTACTCACCACCCCACCCCCAGTACTTC. Translated: CASSQYSPPHPQYF.

The chain couples TRBV5-1 to TRBJ2-7; 8 bases fit TRBD2. J lost 1 base, V lost 1 base, and 7 bases had no gene match. CDR3 length equals 16 residues. In germline, CDR1 is SGHRS, CDR2 YFSETQ. The CDR3, as DNA: TGCGCCAGCAGCTTGAATCTAGCGGGTTCATCCTACGAGCAGTACTTC. Its translation is CASSLNLAGSSYEQYF.

The V call is TRBV7-2, the J call TRBJ1-2, with D hard to call. The CDR3 is 14 residues long. CDR1 and CDR2 (germline): SGHTA, FQGNSA. V lost 6 bases, J lost 5 bases, and 16 bases lay in between. The CDR3 DNA is TGTGCCAGCAGTAAACCGACGGAGAAGTATGGCTACACCTTC. Its translation is CASSKPTEKYGYTF. Full variable domain (rest looked up from reference TRBV7-2 and TRBJ1-2): GAGVSQSPSNKVTEKGKDVELRCDPISGHTALYWYRQSLGQGLEFLIYFQGNSAPDKSGLPSDRFSAERTGGSVSTLTIQRTQQEDSAVYLCASSKPTEKYGYTFGSGTRLTVV.

The J gene is TRBJ2-7, the V gene TRBV2; TRBD1 matches at 8 bases. Germline values: CDR1 SNHLY, CDR2 FYNNEI. The CDR3 has 14 residues. Trimming at V came to 6 bases and at J to 6 bases, leaving 10 bases not matched to a gene. The DNA of the CDR3 is TGTGCCAGCAGACGGACAGGGACCATCTTCGAGCAGTACTTC. This sequence encodes CASRRTGTIFEQYF.

This rearrangement joins TRBV28 to TRBJ1-2; no firm D call. The CDR3 consists of 14 residues. CDR1 is MDHEN, CDR2 SYDVKM, per germline. Trimming left V 1 base short and J 2 bases short, with 8 bases between. The CDR3 DNA reads TGTGCCAGCAGTTTATCCACAGAAAACTATGGCTACACCTTC. It specifies CASSLSTENYGYTF.

The chain couples TRBV2 to TRBJ2-1; unclear D gene. The CDR3 contains 14 residues. Looked up from germline, CDR1 is SNHLY and CDR2 is FYNNEI. V lost 0 bases, J lost 7 bases, and 10 bases lay in between. CDR3 bases: TGTGCCAGCAGTGAAGCGCTACCCGGGAATGAGCAGTTCTTC. Its protein is CASSEALPGNEQFF.

V is TRBV19 and J is TRBJ2-7; D might be TRBD1 (6 bases). The CDR3 is 14 residues long. V was trimmed by 5 bases and J by 8 bases, leaving 19 bases between them. CDR1 LNHDA and CDR2 SQIVND come from the germline V gene (reference sequence). CDR3 DNA sequence: TGTGCCAGTAGTGTCCGGGACACCCAACAGAAGCAGTACTTC. Translating gives CASSVRDTQQKQYF.

The gene calls are TRBV3-1 (or the pseudogene TRBV3-2) and TRBJ2-7, with D possibly matching TRBD1 (5 bases). Trimming shortened V by 0 bases and J by 4 bases, and 10 bases separated the two germline ends. The length of the CDR3 is 14 residues. Germline assignment: CDR1 LGHDT and CDR2 YNNKEL (reference sequence). The CDR3 sequence: CASSQEGLPYEQYF. The CDR3 DNA sequence: TGTGCCAGCAGCCAAGAGGGGCTACCGTACGAGCAGTACTTC.

J is TRBJ1-2 and V is TRBV12-3 or TRBV12-4; perhaps TRBD1 as D (5 bases). This CDR3 comprises 11 residues. V was shortened by 5 bases and J by 8 bases, with 9 bases between the two germline ends. The CDR3 loop is CASSVGLGYTF. The CDR3 DNA reads as TGTGCCAGCAGTGTGGGACTGGGCTACACCTTC.

This chain links TRBV2 with TRBJ1-5; a weak D match, TRBD1 (6 bases). V shed 7 bases and J shed 3 bases, with 13 bases lying between them. CDR1 SNHLY and CDR2 FYNNEI come from the germline V gene. This CDR3 is 14 amino acids long. The CDR3: CASMRQEHNQPQHF. CDR3 coding DNA: TGTGCCAGCATGCGACAGGAGCACAATCAGCCCCAGCATTTT.

In regard to this clone: Germline is not matched at one junction end, which may reflect a read error. The chain combines TRBV2 with TRBJ1-4; 7 nucleotides align to TRBD1. Looked up from germline, CDR1 is SNHLY and CDR2 is FYNNEI. There are 15 residues in the CDR3. This chain's CDR3 is CASSGRGPTTEKLFF. DNA of the CDR3: TGTGCCAGCAGTGGTAGGGGGCCCACTACTGAAAAACTGTTTTTT.

The V call is TRBV28, the J call TRBJ1-2, with TRBD1 as a possible D gene (5 bases). The CDR3 is made up of 14 amino acids. Trimming took off 2 bases at V and 0 bases at J, with 7 bases between the two ends. The V gene's germline CDR1 is MDHEN and CDR2 SYDVKM. This CDR3 reads CASSLRQSNYGYTF. CDR3 coding DNA: TGTGCCAGCAGTTTAAGACAGTCTAACTATGGCTACACCTTC.

The rearrangement links TRBV28 to TRBJ2-7, with TRBD2 matching 9 bases. V was pared by 2 bases and J by 2 bases, with 10 bases of the junction left unmatched. There are 17 residues in the CDR3. CDR1 and CDR2 from the germline V gene are MDHEN and SYDVKM. CDR3 sequence: CASSLRASGITPYEQYF. The CDR3 bases are TGTGCCAGCAGTTTACGGGCTAGCGGGATAACTCCCTACGAGCAGTACTTC.

This chain uses TRBV18 with TRBJ2-3; the match to TRBD1 covers 9 bases. CDR3 length equals 17 residues. V lost 4 bases, J lost 1 base, and 9 bases stayed unmatched. Germline V gene sequence: CDR1 KGHSH, CDR2 LQKENI. CDR3: CASSLSVGTGRTDTQYF. In DNA form, the CDR3 reads TGTGCCAGCTCACTCTCGGTCGGGACAGGGCGCACAGATACGCAGTATTTT.

This rearrangement joins TRBV9 to TRBJ2-2; D uncertain. This CDR3 is 16 amino acids long. V gave up 4 bases and J gave up 6 bases, with 19 bases separating them. Germline V gives CDR1 SGDLS, CDR2 YYNGEE. The DNA of the CDR3 is TGTGCCAGCAGCAAACGGCGCCTAGAAGATCCCGGGGAGCTGTTTTTT. Protein: CASSKRRLEDPGELFF.

A single count supports this clone. This chain uses TRBV11-2 with TRBJ1-4; perhaps TRBD1 as D (5 bases). V was shortened by 5 bases and J by 8 bases, with 18 bases between the two germline ends. Per the germline V gene, CDR1 is SGHAT and CDR2 is FQNNGV. The CDR3 is 15 amino acids. As DNA, the CDR3 is TGTGCCAGCAGCCCAATCGCTGGGGCTGGGGAAAAACTGTTTTTT. Protein product: CASSPIAGAGEKLFF.